This T cell receptor beta chain comes out of a study of cytomegalovirus exposure and HLA in healthy donors. The PCR employed 60 Vbeta primers together with 13 Jbeta primers. The method was immunoSEQ multiplex PCR; TCRdb's version includes in-frame clones alone and lacks a portion of them. Among about 190,000 clones listed, more than 75% were seen once. With 1 base clipped from V and 5 bases from J, the junction kept 3 bases outside the gene matches. The CDR3 sequence is 14 residues long. The germline V gene encodes CDR1 SGHRS and CDR2 YFSETQ. To note about this clone: Antigen: not known.

Study findings and constraints: The listing of roughly 160 TCR beta chains classed them as cytomegalovirus-associated.

The clonotype comes from a woman in her 30s in good health and CMV-seropositive. The sequencing input was PBMCs. V usage is TRBV5-1 and J usage is TRBJ1-5, with 7 positions matching TRBD1. The CDR3 loop is CASSLSGTDQPQHF. The CDR3 nucleotides read TGCGCCAGCAGCTTGTCTGGGACAGATCAGCCCCAGCATTTT.